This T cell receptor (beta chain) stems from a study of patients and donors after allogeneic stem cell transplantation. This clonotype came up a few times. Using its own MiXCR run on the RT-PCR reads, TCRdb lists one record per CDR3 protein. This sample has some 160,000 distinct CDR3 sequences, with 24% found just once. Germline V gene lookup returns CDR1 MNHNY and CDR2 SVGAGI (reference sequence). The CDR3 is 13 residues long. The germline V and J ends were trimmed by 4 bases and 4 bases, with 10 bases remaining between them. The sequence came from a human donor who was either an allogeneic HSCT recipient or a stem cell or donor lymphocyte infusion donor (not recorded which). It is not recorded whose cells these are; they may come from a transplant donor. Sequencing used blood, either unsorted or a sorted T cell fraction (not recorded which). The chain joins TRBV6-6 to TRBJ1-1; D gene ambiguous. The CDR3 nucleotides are TGTGCCAGCAGTTCCGTTGAGACCACTGAAGCTTTCTTT. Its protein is CASSSVETTEAFF.